The sequence of this T cell receptor (beta chain) was determined in a study of control samples from healthy donors and cancer patients. Generated by immunoSEQ multiplex PCR, the TCRdb table keeps only in-frame clones and is missing some. The sample gives about 94,000 clones, 90% of which show up once; less than 4.5% is in the top ten. V lost 4 bases and J lost 0, with 9 bases in between. This CDR3 is built from 14 residues. Germline V gene lookup returns CDR1 LNHDA and CDR2 SQIVND (reference sequence). V and J are TRBV19 and TRBJ1-2, with no clear D. The sample taken for sequencing was blood. The receptor comes from a woman aged 18-29 years in good health. The CDR3 DNA reads as TGTGCCAGTAGTACCAGTTCCACTAACTATGGCTACACCTTC. Translated: CASSTSSTNYGYTF.